This is a list of T cell receptor beta chains from one sample in a study of shared clonotypes between healthy human individuals. Method: immunoSEQ multiplex PCR; TCRdb's copy keeps in-frame clones and lacks some. The repertoire consists of 490,000 or so clones, with less than 80% occurring once and the leading ten covering 10% to 15%. The sequencing input was PBMCs. The receptors were sampled from a woman between 40 and 50 years old in good health. Some clones in this sample may be carry-over from other donors' samples. The CDR3 runs from the conserved cysteine through the conserved F or W. D genes are given only for firm matches. Size is stated for part of the rows, as once, few or many counts, or as a class when the clone is expanded.

d_call | j_call | clone_size | v_call | cdr3_aa | cdr3_nt
NA | TRBJ2-3 | few | TRBV7-3 | CASSSVGPSGSDTQYF | TGTGCCAGCAGCTCGGTGGGCCCCAGTGGGTCAGATACGCAGTATTTT
NA | TRBJ2-7 | NA | TRBV6-1 | CASSWARASSYEQYF | TGTGCCAGCAGCTGGGCCAGGGCCAGCTCCTACGAGCAGTACTTC
NA | TRBJ1-2 | NA | TRBV11-2 | CASSSMAAGYGYTF | TGTGCCAGCAGCTCCATGGCCGCAGGGTATGGCTACACCTTC
TRBD1 | TRBJ2-7 | once | TRBV7-7 | CASSLDRGDEQYF | TGTGCTAGCAGCTTAGACAGGGGCGACGAGCAGTACTTC
NA | TRBJ2-3 | NA | TRBV5-1 | CASSLDPGPRTDTQYF | TGCGCCAGCAGCTTGGATCCGGGACCACGCACAGATACGCAGTATTTT
TRBD2 | TRBJ2-3 | NA | TRBV7-3 | CASSRSGRLTDTQYF | TGTGCCAGCAGCCGTAGCGGGAGGCTAACAGATACGCAGTATTTT
NA | TRBJ1-1 | NA | TRBV5-5 | CASSFTQNTEAFF | TGTGCCAGCAGCTTTACACAGAACACTGAAGCTTTCTTT
TRBD2 | TRBJ2-1 | NA | TRBV10-3 | CAISEYAASGPNEQFF | TGTGCCATCAGTGAGTATGCGGCTAGCGGGCCCAATGAGCAGTTCTTC
NA | TRBJ1-4 | once | TRBV28 | CASSLLGGVANEKLFF | TGTGCCAGCAGTTTATTGGGCGGGGTAGCTAATGAAAAACTGTTTTTT
TRBD1 | TRBJ2-2 | NA | TRBV7-3 | CASSQQGTLASGELFF | TGTGCCAGCAGCCAACAGGGGACGTTGGCCTCCGGGGAGCTGTTTTTT
NA | TRBJ1-5 | NA | TRBV28 | CASSLADSNQPQHF | TGTGCCAGCAGTTTGGCAGATAGCAATCAGCCCCAGCATTTT
TRBD2 | TRBJ2-2 | NA | TRBV5-1 | CASQPWTSRGGELFF | TGCGCCAGCCAGCCCTGGACTAGCCGGGGCGGGGAGCTGTTTTTT
TRBD1 | TRBJ1-2 | few | TRBV28 | CASNDRGNYGYTF | TGTGCCAGCAACGACAGGGGGAACTATGGCTACACCTTC
NA | TRBJ1-4 | NA | TRBV6-1 | CASNPGSTNEKLFF | TGTGCCAGCAACCCGGGATCAACTAATGAAAAACTGTTTTTT
NA | TRBJ1-5 | NA | TRBV6-6 | CASSYSDQRQPQHF | TGTGCCAGCAGTTACTCGGATCAGAGACAGCCCCAGCATTTT
NA | TRBJ2-5 | NA | TRBV19 | CASSRGAGQQETQYF | TGTGCCAGTAGTAGGGGCGCAGGACAGCAAGAGACCCAGTACTTC
TRBD2 | TRBJ2-1 | NA | TRBV7-6 | CASSPHSSRLAGRDNEQFF | TGTGCCAGCAGCCCCCACTCTTCCAGACTAGCGGGAAGGGACAATGAGCAGTTCTTC
NA | TRBJ1-1 | NA | TRBV6-1 | CASSLRSGAEAFF | TGTGCCAGCAGCCTCCGGAGTGGCGCTGAAGCTTTCTTT
TRBD1 | TRBJ1-2 | NA | TRBV19 | CASSTSTGGNYGYTF | TGTGCCAGTAGTACCTCGACAGGGGGTAACTATGGCTACACCTTC
TRBD1 | TRBJ2-1 | NA | TRBV5-4 | CASSPTGARNEQFF | TGTGCCAGCAGTCCGACAGGGGCCCGCAATGAGCAGTTCTTC
NA | TRBJ1-2 | NA | TRBV9 | CASSVDEGEGYTF | TGTGCCAGCAGCGTAGACGAAGGGGAGGGCTACACCTTC
NA | TRBJ2-7 | NA | TRBV5-1 | CASSLDPDFYEQYF | TGCGCCAGCAGCTTGGATCCGGACTTCTACGAGCAGTACTTC
NA | TRBJ1-5 | few | TRBV11-2 | CASSDDGSQPQHF | TGTGCCAGCAGCGACGATGGGAGTCAGCCCCAGCATTTT
NA | TRBJ2-7 | many | TRBV7-2 | CASSSVWGRTTYEQYF | TGTGCCAGCAGCTCCGTCTGGGGGAGGACTACCTACGAGCAGTACTTC
NA | TRBJ1-5 | NA | TRBV28 | CASSLSETKGYSNQPQHF | TGTGCCAGCAGTTTGTCAGAGACTAAGGGCTATAGCAATCAGCCCCAGCATTTT
NA | TRBJ1-4 | few | TRBV7-2 | CASSLDSVSEKLFF | TGTGCCAGCAGCTTAGATAGTGTTAGTGAAAAACTGTTTTTT
NA | TRBJ1-4 | once | TRBV6-1 | CASLPGPTNEKLFF | TGTGCCAGCCTCCCGGGACCAACTAATGAAAAACTGTTTTTT
TRBD1 | TRBJ1-5 | NA | TRBV6-6 | CASRSGGLRQPQHF | TGTGCCAGCAGATCAGGGGGATTGCGGCAGCCCCAGCATTTT
NA | TRBJ2-7 | once | TRBV11-2 | CASKPRGDPYEQYF | TGTGCCAGCAAACCAAGGGGGGACCCCTACGAGCAGTACTTC
NA | TRBJ1-1 | NA | TRBV7-9 | CASSGTPEAFF | TGTGCCAGCAGCGGGACCCCTGAAGCTTTCTTT
NA | TRBJ1-5 | NA | TRBV5-6 | CASSLGRDQPQHF | TGTGCCAGCAGCTTGGGCAGGGATCAGCCCCAGCATTTT
TRBD1 | TRBJ1-2 | once | TRBV7-9 | CASSKSGEGAGYGYTF | TGTGCCAGCAGCAAAAGCGGGGAGGGGGCTGGCTATGGCTACACCTTC
TRBD1 | TRBJ2-7 | NA | TRBV19 | CASSTGTGAYEQYF | TGTGCCAGTAGTACCGGGACAGGGGCCTACGAGCAGTACTTC
NA | TRBJ2-7 | few | TRBV28 | CASSRQVYEQYF | TGTGCCAGCAGCCGACAGGTCTACGAGCAGTACTTC
NA | TRBJ2-1 | NA | TRBV10-3 | CAISDGHEQFF | TGTGCCATCAGTGACGGACATGAGCAGTTCTTC
TRBD2 | TRBJ2-1 | NA | TRBV28 | CASSFPSRRGGRVYNEQFF | TGTGCCAGCAGTTTTCCCTCCCGGAGGGGCGGGAGGGTCTACAATGAGCAGTTCTTC
TRBD1 | TRBJ1-5 | NA | TRBV4-1 | CASSQARTGAFQPQHF | TGCGCCAGCAGCCAAGCTAGGACAGGGGCGTTTCAGCCCCAGCATTTT
NA | TRBJ2-5 | few | TRBV11-2 | CASSPNPGTQETQYF | TGTGCCAGCAGCCCCAACCCCGGGACTCAAGAGACCCAGTACTTC
TRBD2 | TRBJ2-7 | NA | TRBV7-3 | CASSHGAGDSYEQYF | TGTGCCAGCAGCCACGGGGCGGGAGACTCCTACGAGCAGTACTTC
TRBD1 | TRBJ1-3 | NA | TRBV18 | CASSPLEGAASGNTIYF | TGTGCCAGCTCACCGTTAGAGGGGGCCGCCTCTGGAAACACCATATATTTT
TRBD2 | TRBJ2-1 | NA | TRBV4-1 | CASSQEETSGRSEQFF | TGCGCCAGCAGCCAAGAGGAGACTAGCGGGAGGAGTGAGCAGTTCTTC
NA | TRBJ2-5 | NA | TRBV4-2 | CASSQGSTGMGSQETQYF | TGTGCCAGCAGCCAAGGGTCCACAGGGATGGGTAGCCAAGAGACCCAGTACTTC
NA | TRBJ1-2 | NA | TRBV28 | CASSTVQYGYTF | TGTGCCAGCAGTACCGTCCAATATGGCTACACCTTC
NA | TRBJ1-1 | once | TRBV5-1 | CASSLSVSFTEAFF | TGCGCCAGCAGCTTGTCAGTATCCTTTACTGAAGCTTTCTTT
TRBD1 | TRBJ2-2 | NA | TRBV7-3 | CASSLGQGTGELFF | TGTGCCAGCAGCTTAGGACAGGGCACCGGGGAGCTGTTTTTT
NA | TRBJ2-1 | NA | TRBV5-1 | CASSKGRDFEQFF | TGCGCCAGCAGCAAAGGCCGAGATTTTGAGCAGTTCTTC
NA | TRBJ1-1 | NA | TRBV29-1 | CSVGVTGTEAFF | TGCAGCGTTGGGGTAACCGGGACTGAAGCTTTCTTT
TRBD1 | TRBJ2-6 | once | TRBV19 | CASRGQGGAGANVLTF | TGTGCCAGTAGGGGACAGGGAGGCGCTGGGGCCAACGTCCTGACTTTC
NA | TRBJ2-3 | NA | TRBV7-3 | CASSAQTKDTQYF | TGTGCCAGCAGCGCCCAGACTAAAGATACGCAGTATTTT
NA | TRBJ2-7 | NA | TRBV30 | CAWRALGLDGEQYF | TGTGCCTGGAGGGCCTTGGGGCTAGATGGCGAGCAGTACTTC
TRBD1 | TRBJ1-2 | NA | TRBV4-3 | CASSPDRNYGYTF | TGCGCCAGCAGCCCGGACAGGAACTATGGCTACACCTTC
NA | TRBJ1-4 | NA | TRBV6-5 | CASSTRGEKLFF | TGTGCCAGCAGTACTCGTGGTGAAAAACTGTTTTTT
TRBD2 | TRBJ2-3 | once | TRBV11-2 | CASSLLAGGTDTQYF | TGTGCCAGCAGCTTACTAGCGGGTGGCACAGATACGCAGTATTTT
NA | TRBJ1-2 | NA | TRBV5-2 | CASKGVRKTYGYTF | TGTGCCAGCAAAGGAGTACGAAAGACCTATGGCTACACCTTC
NA | TRBJ1-5 | NA | TRBV27 | CASSRGSRNQPQHF | TGTGCCAGCAGTCGGGGCTCTCGCAATCAGCCCCAGCATTTT
NA | TRBJ1-5 | NA | TRBV28 | CASSREFSVYSNQPQHF | TGTGCCAGCAGTCGCGAGTTTTCGGTCTATAGCAATCAGCCCCAGCATTTT
NA | TRBJ1-1 | once | TRBV5-1 | CASSSQGNTEAFF | TGCGCCAGCAGCTCTCAGGGGAACACTGAAGCTTTCTTT
NA | TRBJ2-1 | NA | TRBV28 | CASSSPQGGNYNEQFF | TGTGCCAGCAGTTCCCCTCAGGGGGGTAACTACAATGAGCAGTTCTTC
NA | TRBJ1-5 | few | TRBV7-2 | CASSFDRSGDQPQHF | TGTGCCAGCAGTTTCGACAGGTCTGGCGATCAGCCCCAGCATTTT